The T cell receptor (beta chain) under discussion was sequenced for a study of shared clonotypes between healthy human individuals. Germline CDR1 is LNHDA and CDR2 is SQIVND (reference sequence). The CDR3 is 15 residues long. V trimming: 3 bases; J trimming: 1 base; junction bases outside the gene matches: 6. Notes on the study in general: Of the naive CD4 clonotypes, around 5.2% were shared across four donors. A small donor pool kept down the genetic and exposure-history diversity that was represented.

A split of CD4+ cells into CD45RA+ naive and CD45RA-negative memory subsets was performed. Profiling relied on immunoSEQ multiplex PCR, and the TCRdb table lists in-frame clones only, not all of them. Among about 2.4 million clones, roughly 93% were seen once, and the ten largest hold roughly 0.36%. A note on this clone: What it binds is unknown. Other DNA sequences from this sample encode an identical CDR3 as well.

The sequenced material came from naive CD4+ T cells from PBMCs. Stated subset: CD45RA+ positively selected. The V gene is TRBV19, the J gene TRBJ2-7, with 7 bases matching TRBD1. The sequence derives from a man younger than 30 in good health. Some clones in this sample may be carry-over from other donors' samples. For the CDR3, the DNA is TGTGCCAGTAGTATGGTGGCAGGGGGTTCCTACGAGCAGTACTTC. This sequence encodes CASSMVAGGSYEQYF.